Each of the 22 T cell receptor beta chains below was sequenced from the same sample in a study of CD8 T cells in Susac syndrome. Random hexamers were used to reverse transcribe the RNA input (roughly 0.5 to 1 ug). TCRdb fed the immunoSEQ multiplex PCR reads into MiXCR, producing one record per CDR3 protein. The sample has roughly 200,000 distinct CDR3 sequences; 85% to 95% are singletons. What was sequenced was CD4+ T cells from PBMCs. These receptors were obtained from a human donor with multiple sclerosis.

This sequence joins TRBV3-1 and TRBJ1-2, with TRBD1 matching 9 bases. Germline CDR1 is LGHDT and CDR2 is YNNKEL (reference sequence). This CDR3 spans 17 amino acids. V gave up 0 bases and J gave up 6 bases; unmatched junction bases: 11. The CDR3 nucleotides read TGTGCCAGCAGCCAAGAAGAGGGGACAGGGCCTGGGCATGGCTACACCTTC. Encoded protein: CASSQEEGTGPGHGYTF.

This clonotype has more than one count but fewer than ten. The CDR3 reads CASSQVGDTEAFF. The CDR3 DNA reads as TGTGCCAGCAGCCAAGTTGGCGACACTGAAGCTTTCTTT. The chain is built from TRBV4-2 and TRBJ1-1; D not resolved. The V end lost 1 base, the J end lost 3 bases, and 6 bases lay between the germline ends. CDR1 is LGHNA and CDR2 is YNFKEQ in the germline V gene. The CDR3 sequence is 13 residues long.

The chain uses TRBV25-1 and TRBJ1-2; a possible D gene is TRBD1 (5 bases). Trimming pared 3 bases from V and 3 bases from J, leaving 11 bases between. Germline lookup yields CDR1 MGHDK and CDR2 SYGVNS. This CDR3 is 14 amino acids long. CDR3 loop: CASSEIRDHYGYTF. As DNA, the CDR3 is TGTGCCAGCAGTGAGATCAGGGATCACTATGGCTACACCTTC.

The chain joins TRBV5-1 to TRBJ1-3, with D uncertain. The germline V and J ends were trimmed by 0 bases and 3 bases, with 7 bases remaining between them. Germline CDR1 and CDR2: SGHRS and YFSETQ. The CDR3 loop spans 14 amino acids. The CDR3 loop reads CASSLEAGGNTIYF. CDR3 coding DNA: TGCGCCAGCAGCTTGGAGGCAGGTGGAAACACCATATATTTT.

The J gene is TRBJ2-7, the V gene TRBV29-1; D is ambiguous. V lost 1 base to trimming and J lost 7 bases, with 29 bases between them. Germline CDR1 is SQVTM and CDR2 is ANQGSEA. This CDR3 comprises 18 residues. The CDR3 DNA sequence: TGCAGCGTTGAAGTCGGCTCGTGGACGACAACTGGACCAACTGAGCAGTACTTC. This gives the protein CSVEVGSWTTTGPTEQYF.

The V call is TRBV20-1, the J call TRBJ1-5; D is unresolved. The CDR3 spans 13 residues. V lost 3 bases and J lost 0, with 6 bases in between. CDR1 and CDR2 (germline): DFQATT, SNEGSKA (reference sequence). CDR3 in DNA: TGCAGTGCTAGGGACTTTAGCAATCAGCCCCAGCATTTT. Translation gives CSARDFSNQPQHF.

The chain couples TRBV3-1 to TRBJ2-1, with D maybe TRBD1 (7 bases). The V and J ends lost 8 bases and 4 bases respectively, with 15 bases between them. Looked up from germline, CDR1 is LGHDT and CDR2 is YNNKEL (reference sequence). This CDR3 contains 14 residues. The CDR3 DNA sequence: TGTGCCAGCCGGAGGGCAGGGGGATACAATGAGCAGTTCTTC. It codes for CASRRAGGYNEQFF.

The rearrangement joins TRBV20-1 to TRBJ1-2; D may be TRBD1 (5 bases). With 0 bases removed from V and 6 bases from J, the gap between germline ends came to 11 bases. Germline V CDR1 and CDR2: DFQATT, SNEGSKA (reference sequence). The CDR3 runs to 13 residues. The CDR3 DNA is TGCAGTGCTAGAGATCCTCAGGGAAATGGCTACACCTTC. Protein: CSARDPQGNGYTF.

The rearrangement links TRBV30 to TRBJ2-2; D remains ambiguous. Germline V gives CDR1 GTSNPN, CDR2 SVGIG (reference sequence). Trimming shortened V by 3 bases and J by 6 bases, and 14 bases separated the two germline ends. The CDR3 extends over 14 amino acids. The chain's CDR3 is CAWSYVLGPGELFF. The CDR3 region has the DNA TGTGCCTGGAGCTACGTCCTCGGCCCCGGGGAGCTGTTTTTT. Based on the CDR3 plus reference TRBV30 and TRBJ2-2, the full variable domain is SQTIHQWPATLVQPVGSPLSLECTVEGTSNPNLYWYRQAAGRGLQLLFYSVGIGQISSEVPQNLSASRPQDRQFILSSKKLLLSDSGFYLCAWSYVLGPGELFFGEGSRLTVL.

This chain joins TRBV2 and TRBJ2-3; 8 bases agree with TRBD2. The CDR3 contains 15 residues. Germline CDR1 reads SNHLY; CDR2 reads FYNNEI. V lost 3 bases and J lost 1; bases outside the gene matches: 3. In DNA form, the CDR3 reads TGTGCCAGCAGTGATGAGACTAGCGGCACAGATACGCAGTATTTT. Translating it yields CASSDETSGTDTQYF.

This chain connects TRBV20-1 to TRBJ2-5; D call uncertain. Germline loops: CDR1 DFQATT, CDR2 SNEGSKA (reference sequence). V dropped 0 bases and J dropped 5 bases, with 10 bases sitting between them. CDR3 size: 13 residues. CDR3 coding DNA: TGCAGTGCTAGAGAGGGGTATTGGGAGACCCAGTACTTC. This gives the protein CSAREGYWETQYF.

The rearrangement joins TRBV3-1 to TRBJ2-3; no definite D call. Germline V gene data show CDR1 as LGHDT and CDR2 as YNNKEL (reference sequence). V was cut by 4 bases and J by 0 bases, with 11 bases left in between. This CDR3 is 15 amino acids long. The CDR3 loop is CASSPPGLSTDTQYF. The CDR3 DNA reads as TGTGCCAGCAGCCCTCCGGGCCTGAGCACAGATACGCAGTATTTT.

This clonotype was seen a few times. The genes are TRBV4-2 and TRBJ1-1; D possibly corresponds to TRBD1 (5 bases). Deletions cut 0 bases from V and 2 bases from J, with 10 bases between. The CDR3 length is 15 residues. Germline V CDR1 and CDR2: LGHNA, YNFKEQ. CDR3 sequence: CASSQEERTNTEAFF. The CDR3 DNA is TGTGCCAGCAGCCAAGAGGAGCGGACAAACACTGAAGCTTTCTTT.

The chain couples TRBV24-1 to TRBJ2-3; D remains ambiguous. The CDR3 is 13 amino acids. Germline V lookup: CDR1 KGHDR, CDR2 SFDVKD. Trimming took off 5 bases at V and 3 bases at J, with 8 bases between the two ends. CDR3 sequence reads: CATSAHETDTQYF. In DNA form, the CDR3 reads TGTGCCACCAGTGCCCATGAAACAGATACGCAGTATTTT.

The chain couples TRBV19 to TRBJ2-7; either TRBD1 or TRBD2 may supply D (5 bases each). The CDR3 runs 15 residues. Trimming took 5 bases from V and 7 from J, leaving 21 bases between them. From germline, CDR1 is LNHDA and CDR2 SQIVND (reference sequence). The CDR3 coding sequence is TGTGCCAGTAGTCCTCGTGGGGACCATTGGGGGGAGCAGTACGTC. Translation gives CASSPRGDHWGEQYV.

The chain joins TRBV7-6 to TRBJ2-1, with 8 bases that match TRBD2. CDR1 and CDR2 from the germline V gene are SGHVS and FNYEAQ. CDR3 length: 17 amino acids. The trim removed 1 base at V and 9 bases at J, leaving 14 bases unmatched. CDR3 bases: TGTGCCAGCAGCTTAGATGTTAGCCGGGGGGGGTCTAGTGAGCAGTTCTTC. As protein: CASSLDVSRGGSSEQFF. The full variable domain, with the rest looked up from reference TRBV7-6 and TRBJ2-1, is GAGVSQSPRYKVTKRGQDVALRCDPISGHVSLYWYRQALGQGPEFLTYFNYEAQQDKSGLPNDRFSAERPEGSISTLTIQRTEQRDSAMYRCASSLDVSRGGSSEQFFGPGTRLTVL.

The genes are TRBV29-1 and TRBJ2-5; 11 bases fit TRBD2. CDR3 length: 14 amino acids. The germline gives CDR1 SQVTM, CDR2 ANQGSEA. Trimming cost V 6 bases and J 5 bases; bases outside gene matches: 8. The CDR3 DNA reads as TGCAGCGTCCTTCCGGGACTAGCGGAGGAGACCCAGTACTTC. As protein: CSVLPGLAEETQYF.

The chain couples TRBV7-9 to TRBJ2-5, with D tentatively TRBD1 or TRBD2 (5 bases each). V lost 3 bases and J 1 base, leaving 12 bases between the germline ends. From germline, CDR1 is SEHNR and CDR2 FQNEAQ (reference sequence). The CDR3 length is 15 residues. This CDR3 reads CASSFQFGTQETQYF. CDR3 DNA sequence: TGTGCCAGCAGCTTCCAGTTCGGGACCCAAGAGACCCAGTACTTC.

This chain connects TRBV30 to TRBJ1-6; possibly TRBD1 for D (5 bases). The CDR3 covers 14 residues. Per germline, CDR1 GTSNPN and CDR2 SVGIG (reference sequence). V was cut by 2 bases and J by 10 bases, with 15 bases left in between. The CDR3: CAWSKAAGGSPLHF. CDR3 bases: TGTGCCTGGAGTAAGGCTGCCGGGGGATCACCCCTCCACTTT.

This clonotype occurred once. The V gene is TRBV5-4, the J gene TRBJ1-2, with D possibly matching TRBD1 (5 bases). Germline V CDR1 and CDR2: SGHNT, YYREEE (reference sequence). The CDR3 has 13 residues. Deletions cut 0 bases from V and 8 bases from J, with 11 bases between. In DNA, the CDR3 is TGTGCCAGCAGCTTGGAGGCAGGGCGCGGCTACACCTTC. This translates into CASSLEAGRGYTF.

The rearrangement joins TRBV12-3 or TRBV12-4 to TRBJ2-1, with D possibly being TRBD2 (5 bases). The CDR3 length is 12 residues. V gave up 5 bases and J gave up 10 bases, with 12 bases separating them. CDR3 loop: CASSLTSGEQFF. DNA of the CDR3: TGTGCCAGCAGTCTCACGTCGGGGGAGCAGTTCTTC.

The J gene is TRBJ1-1, the V gene TRBV30; 7 nucleotides line up with TRBD1. There are 13 residues in the CDR3. With V trimmed by 5 bases and J by 8 bases, 11 bases remained unmatched. Germline-derived CDR1 and CDR2 are GTSNPN and SVGIG (reference sequence). As DNA, the CDR3 is TGTGCCTGGTTACGAAGGGGGCCCTTGGAAGCTTTCTTT. Translation gives CAWLRRGPLEAFF.